This TCR beta chain comes out of a study of CD8 T cells in ankylosing spondylitis. A single count supports this clonotype. What it binds is unknown. Researchers built TCR beta libraries using quantitative 5'-RACE with molecular barcodes. TCRdb ran MiXCR on the 5' RACE reads and lists one entry per CDR3 protein. The sample consists of approximately 110,000 distinct CDR3 sequences, more than 20% of them appearing once. Study observations and caveats: Prior work had noted some motif variants in reactive arthritis blood and synovial fluid. There was a TCR beta motif, made of several highly homologous variants, that appeared characteristic of ankylosing spondylitis blood. Within matched ankylosing spondylitis synovial fluid, disease-linked clones were reportedly significantly enriched.

The CDR3 is 15 amino acids. V dropped 5 bases and J dropped 6 bases, with 19 bases sitting between them. Germline V gene data show CDR1 as SEHNR and CDR2 as FQNEAQ (reference sequence). Sample: synovial fluid, either unsorted or a sorted T cell fraction (not recorded which). The chain is built from TRBV7-9 and TRBJ1-2; D not certain. The receptor was isolated from a male donor with ankylosing spondylitis. CDR3 residues: CASSQPTEGGDGYTF. In nucleotides, the CDR3 is TGTGCCAGCAGCCAACCTACAGAGGGAGGCGATGGCTACACCTTC.